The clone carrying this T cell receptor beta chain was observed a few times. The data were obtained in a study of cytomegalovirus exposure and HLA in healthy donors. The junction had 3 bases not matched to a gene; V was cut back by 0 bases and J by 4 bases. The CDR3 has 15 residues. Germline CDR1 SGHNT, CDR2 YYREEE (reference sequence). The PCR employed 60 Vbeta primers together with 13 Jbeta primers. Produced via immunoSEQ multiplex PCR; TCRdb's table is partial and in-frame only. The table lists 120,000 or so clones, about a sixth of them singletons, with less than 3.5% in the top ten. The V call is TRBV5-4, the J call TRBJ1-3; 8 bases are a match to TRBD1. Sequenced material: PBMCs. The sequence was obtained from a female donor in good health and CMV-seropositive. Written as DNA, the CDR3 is TGTGCCAGCAGCTTGGGGCAGGGGGCAGGAAACACCATATATTTT. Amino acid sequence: CASSLGQGAGNTIYF. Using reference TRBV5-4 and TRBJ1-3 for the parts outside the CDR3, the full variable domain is ETGVTQSPTHLIKTRGQQVTLRCSSQSGHNTVSWYQQALGQGPQFIFQYYREEENGRGNFPPRFSGLQFPNYSSELNVNALELDDSALYLCASSLGQGAGNTIYFGEGSWLTVV.